The T cell receptor beta chain described here comes from a study of cytomegalovirus exposure and HLA in healthy donors. Study-level points and caveats: Researchers catalogued some 160 TCR beta chains as cytomegalovirus-associated. Per published reports, the classifier diagnosed cytomegalovirus status with high specificity and sensitivity. Across donors, most TCRs were seen rarely, yet some public ones were widespread.

As for this clone: As yet, its antigen is unknown.

The validation cohort, a group of 120 or so subjects, included the donors and was separate from the approximately 650-subject first cohort. The repertoire was sequenced with immunoSEQ multiplex PCR; TCRdb's copy has only in-frame clones and lacks some. The sample records approximately 170,000 clones, roughly 84% being singletons. V was clipped by 4 bases and J by 3 bases; unmatched bases: 5. The CDR3 is 16 amino acids. The germline V gene has CDR1 SGHRS and CDR2 YFSETQ. This clonotype was obtained from a man younger than 40 in good health and CMV-seropositive. The rearrangement joins TRBV5-1 to TRBJ2-1; 12 bases fit TRBD2. The sample was PBMCs. The DNA of the CDR3 is TGCGCCAGCAGCCAGAGGACTAGCGGGAACTACAATGAGCAGTTCTTC. This encodes CASSQRTSGNYNEQFF.